This TCR beta chain was sequenced for a study of OX40 agonist ivuxolimab in advanced cancers. Whole-study context: Previous treatment with anti-PD-1, anti-PD-L1 or anti-CTLA-4 therapy was allowed; under 50% had received some. There were three patients with partial responses, one having hepatocellular carcinoma and two cutaneous melanoma.

The trim removed 4 bases at V and 4 bases at J, leaving 6 bases unmatched. Germline CDR1 is LNHNV and CDR2 is YYDKDF (reference sequence). This CDR3 is 15 amino acids long. Whole-study findings and limits: Some nonresponders likewise displayed low normalized T-cell clonal expansion. Clonal expansion was among the lowest in partial responders at 0.1-3.0 mg/kg, especially CD8+.

Assay used: immunoSEQ multiplex PCR; TCRdb lists only in-frame clones, some missing. The table lists 100,000 to 150,000 clones, roughly 92% of them singletons. With respect to this clone: The antigen is undetermined.

This TCR was recovered from an adult with an advanced solid tumor such as melanoma, head and neck, liver or kidney cancer. This chain joins TRBV15 and TRBJ2-7; 11 nucleotides line up with TRBD1. The sample in question was CD4+ or CD8+ T cells sorted from blood, obtained in a trial of the OX40 agonist ivuxolimab. The chain's CDR3 is CATSNGDRGSYEQYF. The CDR3 bases are TGTGCCACCAGCAACGGGGACAGGGGGTCATACGAGCAGTACTTC.